This T cell receptor beta chain was sequenced during a study of technical replicates of blood from a handful of donors (dated by TCRdb to 2016 to 2017). The germline V gene yields MDHEN for CDR1 and SYDVKM for CDR2. Including the terminal cysteine and phenylalanine, the CDR3 comprises 14 residues. Just the 42-base CDR3 DNA is kept, in frame starting at base 1. V is trimmed back by 6 bases and J by 8 bases, and the junction contains 11 bases that no gene match accounts for. In regard to this clone: The antigen it binds to is not known. No base-level quality is on record; no much larger clone is a single base apart.

Library creation used the immunoSEQ multiplex PCR assay. This immuneACCESS table, as held by TCRdb, lists in-frame sequences with V and J called but not all clones. Of the missing ones, under half trace to an unresolved V gene in checked studies; the others have no known cause. This sample is represented by more than 11,000 clones; 80% to 85% of them were singletons. About an eighth of the sample belongs to the ten largest clones. The V and J genes are TRBV28 and TRBJ1-2; 8 central nucleotides agree with TRBD1. The TCR comes from a human donor in good health. Sequences were obtained from PBMCs. The encoded CDR3 is CASSPGQGPGGYTF. The DNA sequence is TGTGCCAGCAGCCCTGGACAGGGCCCTGGGGGCTACACCTTC.